This T cell receptor (beta chain) originates from a study of beta chain features in type 1 diabetes. Study-level findings and limits: All four CD4+ subsets from Type 1 diabetes patients carried moderately but significantly shorter TCRB CDR3s.

Every bit of the isolated RNA underwent reverse transcription, so sequencing read expressed TCRB transcripts. The data were produced by immunoSEQ multiplex PCR, yet TCRdb's version contains in-frame clones alone and is incomplete. The table shows approximately 140,000 clones, with roughly 10% occurring only once. In the case of this clone: Its antigen is not identified.

Trimming took 0 bases from V and 4 from J, leaving 6 bases between them. CDR1 is SGHAT, CDR2 FQNNGV, per germline. This CDR3 has 13 residues. The chain links TRBV11-2 to TRBJ1-1; unclear D gene. This clonotype was sampled from a man under 40 with type 1 diabetes. Sequenced input: central memory CD4+ T cells from blood. In DNA form, the CDR3 reads TGTGCCAGCAGCTTAGATCGAGGCACTGAAGCTTTCTTT. The encoded protein is CASSLDRGTEAFF.